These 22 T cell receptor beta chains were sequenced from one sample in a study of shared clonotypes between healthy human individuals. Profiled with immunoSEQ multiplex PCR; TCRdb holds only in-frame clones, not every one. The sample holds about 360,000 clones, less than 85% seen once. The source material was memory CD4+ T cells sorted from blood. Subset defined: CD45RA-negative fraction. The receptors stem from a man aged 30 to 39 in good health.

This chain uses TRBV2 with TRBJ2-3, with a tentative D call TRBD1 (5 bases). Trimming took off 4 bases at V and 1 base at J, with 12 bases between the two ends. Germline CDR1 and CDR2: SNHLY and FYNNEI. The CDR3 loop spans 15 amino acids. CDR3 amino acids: CASSGQFTGTDTQYF. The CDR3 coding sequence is TGTGCCAGCAGTGGACAGTTTACCGGCACAGATACGCAGTATTTT.

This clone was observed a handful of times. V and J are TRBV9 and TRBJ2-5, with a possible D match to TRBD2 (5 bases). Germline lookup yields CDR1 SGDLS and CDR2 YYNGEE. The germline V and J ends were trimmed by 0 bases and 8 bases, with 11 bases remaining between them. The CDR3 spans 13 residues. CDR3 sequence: CASSVAEVGTQYF. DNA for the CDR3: TGTGCCAGCAGCGTAGCGGAGGTGGGAACCCAGTACTTC.

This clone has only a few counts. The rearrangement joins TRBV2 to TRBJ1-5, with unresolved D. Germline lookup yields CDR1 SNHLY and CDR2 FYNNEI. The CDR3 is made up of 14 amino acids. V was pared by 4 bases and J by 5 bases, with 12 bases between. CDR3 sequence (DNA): TGTGCCAGCAGTGGGCACAAGGGCGATCAGCCCCAGCATTTT. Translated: CASSGHKGDQPQHF.

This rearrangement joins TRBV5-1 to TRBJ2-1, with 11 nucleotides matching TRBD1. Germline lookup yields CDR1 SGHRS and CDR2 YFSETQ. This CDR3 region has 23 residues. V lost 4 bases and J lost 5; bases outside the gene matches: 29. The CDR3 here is CASSKGQGAKLGRETPKNNEQFF. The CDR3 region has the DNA TGCGCCAGCAGCAAAGGACAGGGGGCTAAACTGGGACGGGAGACGCCCAAAAACAATGAGCAGTTCTTC.

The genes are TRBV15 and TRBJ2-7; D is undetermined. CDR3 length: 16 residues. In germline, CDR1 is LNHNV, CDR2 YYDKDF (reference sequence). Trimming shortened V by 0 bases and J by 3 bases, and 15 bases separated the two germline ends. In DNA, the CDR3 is TGTGCCACCAGCAGAGATCGACGAGCTTCTCACTACGAGCAGTACTTC. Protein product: CATSRDRRASHYEQYF.

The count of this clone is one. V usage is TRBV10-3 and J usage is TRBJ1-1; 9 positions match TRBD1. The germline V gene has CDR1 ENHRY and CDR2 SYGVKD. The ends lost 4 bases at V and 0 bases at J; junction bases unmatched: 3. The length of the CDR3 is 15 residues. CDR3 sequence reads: CAISGTGGLNTEAFF. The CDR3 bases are TGTGCCATCAGTGGAACAGGGGGCCTGAACACTGAAGCTTTCTTT.

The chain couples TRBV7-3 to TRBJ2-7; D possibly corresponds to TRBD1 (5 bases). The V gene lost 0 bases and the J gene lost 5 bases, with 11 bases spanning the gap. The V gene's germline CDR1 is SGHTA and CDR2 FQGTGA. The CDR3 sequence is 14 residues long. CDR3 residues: CASSLTRDDHEQYF. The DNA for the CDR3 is TGTGCCAGCAGCTTAACCAGGGATGATCACGAGCAGTACTTC.

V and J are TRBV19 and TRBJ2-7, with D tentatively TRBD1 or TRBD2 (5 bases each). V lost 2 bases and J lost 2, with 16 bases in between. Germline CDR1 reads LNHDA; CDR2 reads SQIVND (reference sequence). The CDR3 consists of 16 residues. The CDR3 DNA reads TGTGCCAGTAGTATAATGGCATTCTCGGGGCCCTACGAGCAGTACTTC. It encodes CASSIMAFSGPYEQYF.

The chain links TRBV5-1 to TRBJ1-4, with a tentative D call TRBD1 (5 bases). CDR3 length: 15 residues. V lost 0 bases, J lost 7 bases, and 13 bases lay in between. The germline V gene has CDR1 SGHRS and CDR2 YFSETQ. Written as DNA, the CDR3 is TGCGCCAGCAGCTTGGTCGGGGACCGTGGTGAAAAACTGTTTTTT. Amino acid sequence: CASSLVGDRGEKLFF.

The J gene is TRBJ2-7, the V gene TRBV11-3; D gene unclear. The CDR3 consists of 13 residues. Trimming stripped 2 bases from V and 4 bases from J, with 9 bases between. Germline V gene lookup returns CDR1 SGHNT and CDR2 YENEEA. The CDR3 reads CASSLSHIYEQYF. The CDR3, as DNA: TGTGCCAGCAGCTTATCCCACATATACGAGCAGTACTTC.

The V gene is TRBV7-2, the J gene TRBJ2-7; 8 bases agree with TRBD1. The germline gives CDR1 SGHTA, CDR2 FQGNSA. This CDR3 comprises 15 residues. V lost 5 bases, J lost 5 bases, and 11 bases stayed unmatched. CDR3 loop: CASSRIPGTGDEQYF. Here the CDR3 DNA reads TGTGCCAGCAGCCGGATTCCCGGGACAGGCGACGAGCAGTACTTC. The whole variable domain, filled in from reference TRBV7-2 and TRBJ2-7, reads GAGVSQSPSNKVTEKGKDVELRCDPISGHTALYWYRQSLGQGLEFLIYFQGNSAPDKSGLPSDRFSAERTGGSVSTLTIQRTQQEDSAVYLCASSRIPGTGDEQYFGPGTRLTVT.

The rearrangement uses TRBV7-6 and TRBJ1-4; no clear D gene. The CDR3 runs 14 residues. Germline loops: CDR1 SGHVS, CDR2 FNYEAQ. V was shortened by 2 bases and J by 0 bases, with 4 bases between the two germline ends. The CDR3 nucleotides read TGTGCCAGCAGCTTAACCTCAACTAATGAAAAACTGTTTTTT. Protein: CASSLTSTNEKLFF.

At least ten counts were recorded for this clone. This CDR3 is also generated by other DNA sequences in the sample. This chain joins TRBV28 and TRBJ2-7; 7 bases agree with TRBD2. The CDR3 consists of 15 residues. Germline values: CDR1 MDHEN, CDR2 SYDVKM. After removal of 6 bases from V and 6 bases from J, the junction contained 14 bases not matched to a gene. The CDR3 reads CASSTPGGRVFEQYF. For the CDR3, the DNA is TGTGCCAGCAGCACACCGGGCGGGAGAGTGTTCGAGCAGTACTTC. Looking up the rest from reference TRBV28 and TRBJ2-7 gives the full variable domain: DVKVTQSSRYLVKRTGEKVFLECVQDMDHENMFWYRQDPGLGLRLIYFSYDVKMKEKGDIPEGYSVSREKKERFSLILESASTNQTSMYLCASSTPGGRVFEQYFGPGTRLTVT.

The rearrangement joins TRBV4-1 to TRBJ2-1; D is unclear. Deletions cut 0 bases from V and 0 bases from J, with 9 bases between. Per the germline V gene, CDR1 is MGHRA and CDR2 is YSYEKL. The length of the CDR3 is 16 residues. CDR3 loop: CASSQDRGSSYNEQFF. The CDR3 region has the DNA TGCGCCAGCAGCCAAGATCGAGGAAGCTCCTACAATGAGCAGTTCTTC.

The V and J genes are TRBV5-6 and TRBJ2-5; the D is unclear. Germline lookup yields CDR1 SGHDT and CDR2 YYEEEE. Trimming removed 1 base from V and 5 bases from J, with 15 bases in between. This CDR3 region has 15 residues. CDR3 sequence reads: CASSLNDFSRETQYF. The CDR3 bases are TGTGCCAGCAGCTTGAACGATTTTTCGCGGGAGACCCAGTACTTC.

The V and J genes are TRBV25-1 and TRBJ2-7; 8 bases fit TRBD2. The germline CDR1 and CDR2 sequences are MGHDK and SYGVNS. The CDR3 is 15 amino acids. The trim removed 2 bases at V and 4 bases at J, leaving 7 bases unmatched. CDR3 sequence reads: CASSEGGRLRYEQYF. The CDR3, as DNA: TGTGCCAGCAGTGAAGGCGGGAGGCTCCGGTACGAGCAGTACTTC.

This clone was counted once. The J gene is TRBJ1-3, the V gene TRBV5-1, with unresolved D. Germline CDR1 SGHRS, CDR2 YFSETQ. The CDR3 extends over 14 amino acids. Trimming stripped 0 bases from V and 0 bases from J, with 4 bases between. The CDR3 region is CASSLGGSGNTIYF. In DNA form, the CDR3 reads TGCGCCAGCAGCTTGGGGGGCTCTGGAAACACCATATATTTT.

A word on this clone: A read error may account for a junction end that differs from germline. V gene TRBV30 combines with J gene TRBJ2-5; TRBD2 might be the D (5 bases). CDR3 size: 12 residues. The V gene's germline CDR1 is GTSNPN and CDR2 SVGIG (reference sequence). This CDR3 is CAWSGRRRERDF. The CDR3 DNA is TGTGCCTGGAGTGGGCGGCGACGTGAGAGGGACTTC.

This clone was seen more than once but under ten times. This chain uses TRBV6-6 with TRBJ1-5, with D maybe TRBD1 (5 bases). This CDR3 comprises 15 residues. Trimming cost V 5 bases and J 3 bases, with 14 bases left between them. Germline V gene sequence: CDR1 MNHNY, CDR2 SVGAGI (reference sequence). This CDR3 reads CASSPGQLDNQPQHF. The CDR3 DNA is TGTGCCAGCAGTCCCGGACAACTCGACAATCAGCCCCAGCATTTT.

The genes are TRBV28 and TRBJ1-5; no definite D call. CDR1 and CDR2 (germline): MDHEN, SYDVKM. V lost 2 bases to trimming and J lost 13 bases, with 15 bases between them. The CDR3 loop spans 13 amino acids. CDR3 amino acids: CASSLRNRPPQHF. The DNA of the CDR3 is TGTGCCAGCAGTTTAAGAAACAGACCTCCACAGCATTTT.

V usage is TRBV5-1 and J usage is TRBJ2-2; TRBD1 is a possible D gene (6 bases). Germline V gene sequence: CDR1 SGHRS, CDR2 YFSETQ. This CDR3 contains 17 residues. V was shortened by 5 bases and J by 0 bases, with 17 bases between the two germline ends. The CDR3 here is CASRRQGFPTNTGELFF. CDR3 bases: TGCGCCAGCAGACGGCAGGGGTTCCCTACGAACACCGGGGAGCTGTTTTTT.

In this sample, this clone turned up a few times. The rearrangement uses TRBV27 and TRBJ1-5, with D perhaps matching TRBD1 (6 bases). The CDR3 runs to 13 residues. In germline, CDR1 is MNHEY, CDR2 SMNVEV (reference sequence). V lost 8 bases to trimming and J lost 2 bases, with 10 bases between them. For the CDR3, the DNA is TGTGCCAGCGGACGACAGGGCAATCAGCCCCAGCATTTT. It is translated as CASGRQGNQPQHF.